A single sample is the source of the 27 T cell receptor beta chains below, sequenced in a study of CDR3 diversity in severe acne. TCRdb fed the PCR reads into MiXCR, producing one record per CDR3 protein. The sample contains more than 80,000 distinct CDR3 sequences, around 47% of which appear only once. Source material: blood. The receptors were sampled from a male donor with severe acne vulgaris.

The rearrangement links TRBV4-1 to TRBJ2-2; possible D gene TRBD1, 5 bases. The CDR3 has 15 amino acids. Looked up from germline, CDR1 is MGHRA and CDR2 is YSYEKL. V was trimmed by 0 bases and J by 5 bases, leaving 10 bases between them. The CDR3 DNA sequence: TGCGCCAGCAGCCAAGAAGGGGCAGGAACCGGGGAGCTGTTTTTT. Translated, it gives CASSQEGAGTGELFF.

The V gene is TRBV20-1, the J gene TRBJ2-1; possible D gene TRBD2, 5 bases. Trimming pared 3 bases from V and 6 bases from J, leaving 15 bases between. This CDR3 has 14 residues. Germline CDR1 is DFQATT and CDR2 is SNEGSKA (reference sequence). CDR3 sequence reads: CSARESRTANEQFF. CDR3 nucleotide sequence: TGCAGTGCTAGGGAGAGTAGGACTGCCAATGAGCAGTTCTTC.

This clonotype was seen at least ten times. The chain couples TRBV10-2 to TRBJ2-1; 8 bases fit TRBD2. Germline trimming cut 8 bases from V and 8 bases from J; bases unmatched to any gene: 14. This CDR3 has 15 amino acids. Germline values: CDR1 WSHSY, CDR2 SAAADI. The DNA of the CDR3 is TGCGCCAGCGTGGTAGCGGGATATCTCGTTTATGAGCAGTTCTTC. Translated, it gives CASVVAGYLVYEQFF.

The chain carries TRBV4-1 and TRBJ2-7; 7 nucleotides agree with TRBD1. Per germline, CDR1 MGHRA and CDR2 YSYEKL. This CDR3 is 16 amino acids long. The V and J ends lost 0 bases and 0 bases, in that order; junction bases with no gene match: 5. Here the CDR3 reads CASSQDSTGNSYEQYF. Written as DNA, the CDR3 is TGCGCCAGCAGCCAAGACTCGACAGGGAACTCCTACGAGCAGTACTTC.

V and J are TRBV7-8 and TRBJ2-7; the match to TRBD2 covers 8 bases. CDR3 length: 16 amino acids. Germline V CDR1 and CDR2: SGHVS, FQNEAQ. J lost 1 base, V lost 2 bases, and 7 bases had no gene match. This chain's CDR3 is CASSLIKASGSYEQYF. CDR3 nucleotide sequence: TGTGCCAGCAGCTTAATAAAAGCTAGCGGGTCCTACGAGCAGTACTTC.

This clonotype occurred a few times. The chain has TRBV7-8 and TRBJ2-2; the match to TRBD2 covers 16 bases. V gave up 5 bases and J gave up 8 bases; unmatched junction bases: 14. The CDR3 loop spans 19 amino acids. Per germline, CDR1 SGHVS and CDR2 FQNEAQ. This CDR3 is CASSEPGLAGGPSWGELFF. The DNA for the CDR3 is TGTGCCAGCAGCGAACCGGGACTAGCGGGAGGGCCTTCGTGGGGGGAGCTGTTTTTT.

The CDR3 loop reads CASTTGGLAGELFF. The CDR3 DNA is TGCGCCAGCACCACAGGGGGCTTAGCCGGGGAGCTGTTTTTT. This chain joins TRBV5-1 and TRBJ2-2, with 9 bases identical to TRBD1. Unmatched junction bases numbered 6, after V lost 6 bases and J lost 6 bases. This CDR3 region has 14 residues. CDR1 and CDR2 (germline): SGHRS, YFSETQ.

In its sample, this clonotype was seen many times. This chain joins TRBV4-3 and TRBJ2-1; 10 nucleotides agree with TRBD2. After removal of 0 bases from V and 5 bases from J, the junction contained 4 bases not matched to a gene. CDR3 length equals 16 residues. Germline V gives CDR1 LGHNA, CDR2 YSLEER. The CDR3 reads CASSQDLAGAHNEQFF. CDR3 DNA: TGCGCCAGCAGCCAAGATCTAGCGGGAGCGCACAATGAGCAGTTCTTC.

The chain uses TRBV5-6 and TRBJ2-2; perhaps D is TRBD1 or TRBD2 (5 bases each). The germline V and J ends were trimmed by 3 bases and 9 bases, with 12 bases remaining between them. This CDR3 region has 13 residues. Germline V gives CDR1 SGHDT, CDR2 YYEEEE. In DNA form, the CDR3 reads TGTGCCAGCAGCTGGGGGACGGTCTGGGAGCTGTTTTTT. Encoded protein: CASSWGTVWELFF.

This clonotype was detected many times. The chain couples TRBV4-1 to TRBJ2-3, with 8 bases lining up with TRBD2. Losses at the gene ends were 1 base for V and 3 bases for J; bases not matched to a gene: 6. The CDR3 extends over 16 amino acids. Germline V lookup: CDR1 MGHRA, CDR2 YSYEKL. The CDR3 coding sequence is TGCGCCAGCAGCCAAGTCGGGGGGGGAGCGACAGATACGCAGTATTTT. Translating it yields CASSQVGGGATDTQYF.

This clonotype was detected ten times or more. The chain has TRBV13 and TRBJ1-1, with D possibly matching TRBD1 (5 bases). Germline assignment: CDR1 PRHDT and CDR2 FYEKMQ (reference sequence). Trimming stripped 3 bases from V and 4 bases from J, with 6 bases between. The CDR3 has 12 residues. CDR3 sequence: CASSFGTTEAFF. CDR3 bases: TGTGCCAGCAGCTTCGGGACCACTGAAGCTTTCTTT.

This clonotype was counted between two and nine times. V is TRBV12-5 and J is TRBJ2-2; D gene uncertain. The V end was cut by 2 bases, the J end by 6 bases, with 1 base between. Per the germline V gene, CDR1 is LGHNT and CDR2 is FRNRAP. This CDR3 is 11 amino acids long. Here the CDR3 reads CASGLSGELFF. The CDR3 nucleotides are TGTGCTAGTGGTTTGTCCGGGGAGCTGTTTTTT. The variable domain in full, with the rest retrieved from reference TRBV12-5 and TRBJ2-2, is DARVTQTPRHKVTEMGQEVTMRCQPILGHNTVFWYRQTMMQGLELLAYFRNRAPLDDSGMPKDRFSAEMPDATLATLKIQPSEPRDSAVYFCASGLSGELFFGEGSRLTVL.

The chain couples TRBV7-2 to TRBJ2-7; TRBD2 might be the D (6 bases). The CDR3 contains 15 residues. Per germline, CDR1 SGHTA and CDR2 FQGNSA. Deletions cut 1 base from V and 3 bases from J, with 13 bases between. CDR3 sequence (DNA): TGTGCCAGCAGCTTAGGAAGGGGAGGTGGCTACGAGCAGTACTTC. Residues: CASSLGRGGGYEQYF.

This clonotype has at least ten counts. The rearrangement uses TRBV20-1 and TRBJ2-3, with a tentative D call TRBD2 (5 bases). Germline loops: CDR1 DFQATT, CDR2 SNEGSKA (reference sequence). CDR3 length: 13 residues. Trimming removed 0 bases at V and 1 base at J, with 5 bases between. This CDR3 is CSAREGGTDTQYF. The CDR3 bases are TGCAGTGCTAGAGAGGGAGGCACAGATACGCAGTATTTT.

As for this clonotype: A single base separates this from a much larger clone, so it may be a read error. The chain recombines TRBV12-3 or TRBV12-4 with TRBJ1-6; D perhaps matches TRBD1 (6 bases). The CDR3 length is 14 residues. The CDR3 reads CACSFKQGNSPLHF. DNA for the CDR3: TGTGCCTGCAGTTTCAAGCAGGGGAATTCACCCCTCCACTTT.

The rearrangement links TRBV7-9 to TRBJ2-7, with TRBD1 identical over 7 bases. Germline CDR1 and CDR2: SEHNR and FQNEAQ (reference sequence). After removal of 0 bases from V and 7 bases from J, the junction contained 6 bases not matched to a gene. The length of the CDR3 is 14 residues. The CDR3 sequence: CASSLADRSKEQYF. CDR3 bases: TGTGCCAGCAGCTTAGCGGACAGGTCCAAAGAGCAGTACTTC.

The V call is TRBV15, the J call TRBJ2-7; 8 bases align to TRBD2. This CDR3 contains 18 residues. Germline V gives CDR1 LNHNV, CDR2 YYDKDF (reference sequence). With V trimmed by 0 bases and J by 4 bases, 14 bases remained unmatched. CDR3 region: CATSRESPGLVWEYEQYF. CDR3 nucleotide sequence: TGTGCCACCAGCAGAGAAAGTCCGGGACTAGTTTGGGAATACGAGCAGTACTTC.

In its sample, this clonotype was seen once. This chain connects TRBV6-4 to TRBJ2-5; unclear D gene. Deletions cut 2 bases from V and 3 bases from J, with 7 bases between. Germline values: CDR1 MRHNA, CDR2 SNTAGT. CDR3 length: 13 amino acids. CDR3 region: CASSDREEETQYF. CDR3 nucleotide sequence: TGTGCCAGCAGTGACAGGGAAGAAGAGACCCAGTACTTC.

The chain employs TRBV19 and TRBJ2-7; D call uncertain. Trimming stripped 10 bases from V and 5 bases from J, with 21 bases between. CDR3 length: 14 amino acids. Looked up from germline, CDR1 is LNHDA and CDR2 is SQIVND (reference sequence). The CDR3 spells CATTPAGPGDEQYF. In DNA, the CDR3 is TGTGCCACCACCCCCGCCGGCCCCGGCGACGAGCAGTACTTC.

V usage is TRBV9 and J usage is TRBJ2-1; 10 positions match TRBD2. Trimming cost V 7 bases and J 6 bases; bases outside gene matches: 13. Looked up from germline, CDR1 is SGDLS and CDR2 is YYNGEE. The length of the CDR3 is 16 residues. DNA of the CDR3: TGTGCCAGCTCACCACGCCTAGCGGGAGAATCCAATGAGCAGTTCTTC. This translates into CASSPRLAGESNEQFF.

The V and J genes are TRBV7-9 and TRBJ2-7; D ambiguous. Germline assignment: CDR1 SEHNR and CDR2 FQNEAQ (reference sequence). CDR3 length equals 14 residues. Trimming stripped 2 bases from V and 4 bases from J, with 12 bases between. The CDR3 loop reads CASSLSRHRYEQYF. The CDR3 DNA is TGTGCCAGCAGCTTATCTAGGCACCGTTACGAGCAGTACTTC. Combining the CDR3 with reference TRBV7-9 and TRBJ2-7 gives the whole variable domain DTGVSQNPRHKITKRGQNVTFRCDPISEHNRLYWYRQTLGQGPEFLTYFQNEAQLEKSRLLSDRFSAERPKGSFSTLEIQRTEQGDSAMYLCASSLSRHRYEQYFGPGTRLTVT.

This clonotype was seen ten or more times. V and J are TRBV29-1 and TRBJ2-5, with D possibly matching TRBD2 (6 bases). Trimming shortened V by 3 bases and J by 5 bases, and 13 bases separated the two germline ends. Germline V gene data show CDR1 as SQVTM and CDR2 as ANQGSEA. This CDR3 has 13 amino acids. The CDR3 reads CSVDWGLRETQYF. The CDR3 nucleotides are TGCAGCGTTGATTGGGGACTTCGGGAGACCCAGTACTTC.

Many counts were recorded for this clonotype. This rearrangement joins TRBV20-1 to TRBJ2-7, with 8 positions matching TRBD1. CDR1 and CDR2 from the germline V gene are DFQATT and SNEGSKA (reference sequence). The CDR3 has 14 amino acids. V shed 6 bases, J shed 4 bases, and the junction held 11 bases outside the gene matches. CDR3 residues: CSAHRQGSFYEQYF. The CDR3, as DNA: TGCAGTGCCCACCGACAGGGGAGTTTTTACGAGCAGTACTTC.

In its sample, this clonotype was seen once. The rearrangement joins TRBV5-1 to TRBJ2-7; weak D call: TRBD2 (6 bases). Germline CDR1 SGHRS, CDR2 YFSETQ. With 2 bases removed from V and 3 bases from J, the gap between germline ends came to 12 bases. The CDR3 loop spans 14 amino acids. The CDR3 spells CASSLPGGLYEQYF. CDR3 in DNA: TGCGCCAGCAGCTTACCCGGGGGACTCTACGAGCAGTACTTC.

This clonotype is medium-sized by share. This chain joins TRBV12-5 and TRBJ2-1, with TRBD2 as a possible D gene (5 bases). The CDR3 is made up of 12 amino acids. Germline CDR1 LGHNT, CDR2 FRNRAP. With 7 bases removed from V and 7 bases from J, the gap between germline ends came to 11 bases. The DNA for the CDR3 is TGTGCTAGTGTCGACGGGAAAAATGAGCAGTTCTTC. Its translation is CASVDGKNEQFF.

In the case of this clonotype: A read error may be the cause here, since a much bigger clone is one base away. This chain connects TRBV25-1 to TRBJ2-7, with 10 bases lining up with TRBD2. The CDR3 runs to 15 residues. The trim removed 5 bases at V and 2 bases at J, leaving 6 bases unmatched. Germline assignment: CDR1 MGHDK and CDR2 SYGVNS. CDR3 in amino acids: CASSYSSGSPYEQYF. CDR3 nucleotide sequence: TGTGCCAGCAGTTACTCTAGCGGGAGTCCCTACGAGCAGTACTTC.

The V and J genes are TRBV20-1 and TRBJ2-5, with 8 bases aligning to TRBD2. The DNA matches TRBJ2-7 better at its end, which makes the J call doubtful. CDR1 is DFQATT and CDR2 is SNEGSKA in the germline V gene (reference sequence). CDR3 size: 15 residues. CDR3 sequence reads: CSARRPGLVFHEQYF. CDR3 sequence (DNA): TGCAGTGCTAGAAGACCGGGACTAGTGTTTCACGAGCAGTACTTC.